Each of the 30 T cell receptor beta chains below was sequenced from the same sample in a study of identifying expanded T cells in peripheral blood. Data came from immunoSEQ multiplex PCR; TCRdb stores just in-frame clones and leaves some out. Of 50,000 to 70,000 clones detected, about 89% appear once; the ten largest clones hold roughly 4.5%. The sample taken for sequencing was blood. The receptors derive from a person aged 18 to 70 in good health.

The rearrangement joins TRBV6-1 to TRBJ1-4; D not certain. CDR1 and CDR2 (germline): MNHNS, SASEGT. The CDR3 loop spans 14 amino acids. Trimming took 3 bases from V and 13 from J, leaving 18 bases between them. The CDR3 nucleotides read TGTGCCAGCAGTGAGGAGTGGGCCCGAAATGGACTGTTTTTT. Amino acid sequence: CASSEEWARNGLFF.

The chain employs TRBV29-1 and TRBJ1-3; D is ambiguous. The germline V and J ends were trimmed by 1 base and 2 bases, with 3 bases remaining between them. The length of the CDR3 is 12 residues. CDR1 SQVTM and CDR2 ANQGSEA come from the germline V gene. In nucleotides, the CDR3 is TGCAGCGTTGAAGCCCCTGGAAACACCATATATTTT. Amino acids: CSVEAPGNTIYF. Full variable domain (missing parts from reference TRBV29-1 and TRBJ1-3): SAVISQKPSRDICQRGTSLTIQCQVDSQVTMMFWYRQQPGQSLTLIATANQGSEATYESGFVIDKFPISRPNLTFSTLTVSNMSPEDSSIYLCSVEAPGNTIYFGEGSWLTVV.

This chain joins TRBV28 and TRBJ2-7; D gene ambiguous. This CDR3 has 15 amino acids. Trimming removed 2 bases at V and 2 bases at J, with 13 bases between. Germline CDR1 reads MDHEN; CDR2 reads SYDVKM. This chain's CDR3 is CASSLRGSWTYEQYF. The CDR3 DNA sequence: TGTGCCAGCAGTTTAAGAGGTAGCTGGACCTACGAGCAGTACTTC.

V is TRBV6-5 and J is TRBJ2-2; maybe TRBD1 (5 bases). Trimming stripped 6 bases from V and 6 bases from J, with 8 bases between. The germline V gene encodes CDR1 MNHEY and CDR2 SVGAGI. The CDR3 is 12 amino acids. The CDR3 coding sequence is TGTGCCAGCAGGATAGGGGCCGGGGAGCTGTTTTTT. This encodes CASRIGAGELFF.

The chain employs TRBV4-1 and TRBJ2-3; D might be TRBD1 (6 bases). The CDR3 has 14 residues. V gave up 2 bases and J gave up 7 bases, with 13 bases separating them. CDR1 MGHRA and CDR2 YSYEKL come from the germline V gene. The CDR3 sequence: CASSQLQGQHTQYF. CDR3 nucleotide sequence: TGCGCCAGCAGCCAATTACAGGGACAACATACGCAGTATTTT.

V is TRBV19 and J is TRBJ2-1; the match to TRBD2 covers 8 bases. The CDR3 loop spans 15 amino acids. V shed 1 base, J shed 8 bases, and the junction held 7 bases outside the gene matches. Germline lookup yields CDR1 LNHDA and CDR2 SQIVND (reference sequence). The chain's CDR3 is CASSIAGGPAHEQFF. CDR3 nucleotides: TGTGCCAGTAGTATAGCGGGAGGGCCGGCCCATGAGCAGTTCTTC.

V is TRBV29-1 and J is TRBJ1-2; D unresolved. V was shortened by 5 bases and J by 8 bases, with 9 bases between the two germline ends. CDR3 length: 10 residues. Germline assignment: CDR1 SQVTM and CDR2 ANQGSEA. In nucleotides, the CDR3 is TGCAGCGTTTTTGGGGAAGGCTACACCTTC. Protein sequence: CSVFGEGYTF.

The V call is TRBV18, the J call TRBJ2-5; D unresolved. The germline gives CDR1 KGHSH, CDR2 LQKENI. This CDR3 region has 11 residues. The V gene lost 4 bases and the J gene lost 1 base, with 1 base spanning the gap. CDR3 in DNA: TGTGCCAGCTCACTCCAAGAGACCCAGTACTTC. Protein: CASSLQETQYF. Full variable domain (rest looked up from reference TRBV18 and TRBJ2-5): NAGVMQNPRHLVRRRGQEARLRCSPMKGHSHVYWYRQLPEEGLKFMVYLQKENIIDESGMPKERFSAEFPKEGPSILRIQQVVRGDSAAYFCASSLQETQYFGPGTRLLVL.

V usage is TRBV5-4 and J usage is TRBJ2-7, with D perhaps being TRBD1 or TRBD2 (6 bases each). Trimming stripped 0 bases from V and 0 bases from J, with 10 bases between. Germline loops: CDR1 SGHNT, CDR2 YYREEE (reference sequence). The CDR3 loop spans 15 amino acids. CDR3 nucleotide sequence: TGTGCCAGCAGCTTGGCGGGGGCCCACTCCTACGAGCAGTACTTC. Its protein is CASSLAGAHSYEQYF.

J is TRBJ1-5 and V is TRBV6-4, with D hard to call. There are 13 residues in the CDR3. The V gene lost 3 bases and the J gene lost 5 bases, with 8 bases spanning the gap. The germline V gene has CDR1 MRHNA and CDR2 SNTAGT. CDR3 DNA sequence: TGTGCCAGCAGTGAAAGTTGGGATCAGCCCCAGCATTTT. Its translation is CASSESWDQPQHF.

This clone was seen more than once but under ten times. The rearrangement links TRBV6-4 to TRBJ2-1; D gene uncertain. V gave up 0 bases and J gave up 7 bases, with 7 bases separating them. The CDR3 is 13 residues long. The V gene's germline CDR1 is MRHNA and CDR2 SNTAGT. As DNA, the CDR3 is TGTGCCAGCAGTGACTCGGATGAGAATGAGCAGTTCTTC. This gives the protein CASSDSDENEQFF.

The rearrangement uses TRBV5-1 and TRBJ1-4, with D unclear. V lost 2 bases and J 7 bases, leaving 18 bases between the germline ends. The length of the CDR3 is 16 residues. Germline assignment: CDR1 SGHRS and CDR2 YFSETQ. For the CDR3, the DNA is TGCGCCAGCAGCTTAAATGCCTACAGTACGGGTGAAAAACTGTTTTTT. Translation gives CASSLNAYSTGEKLFF.

This clone was observed a handful of times. This chain joins TRBV4-2 and TRBJ1-4, with a weak D call TRBD1 (5 bases). The CDR3 loop spans 14 amino acids. Germline CDR1 is LGHNA and CDR2 is YNFKEQ. The V end was cut by 4 bases, the J end by 3 bases, with 9 bases between. CDR3 in amino acids: CASSLDRPNEKLFF. CDR3 DNA: TGTGCCAGCAGCCTTGACAGACCTAATGAAAAACTGTTTTTT.

The chain has TRBV6-4 and TRBJ2-1, with 10 bases matching TRBD1. CDR1 MRHNA and CDR2 SNTAGT come from the germline V gene. CDR3 length: 15 amino acids. After removal of 8 bases from V and 7 bases from J, the junction contained 11 bases not matched to a gene. The CDR3 loop is CASGSGTGAVNEQFF. CDR3 DNA: TGTGCCAGCGGGTCCGGGACAGGGGCGGTAAATGAGCAGTTCTTC.

The chain combines TRBV9 with TRBJ2-3, with TRBD2 matching over 11 bases. The length of the CDR3 is 15 residues. Germline V lookup: CDR1 SGDLS, CDR2 YYNGEE. Germline trimming cut 3 bases from V and 4 bases from J; bases unmatched to any gene: 4. The CDR3 loop is CASSADSGGADTQYF. CDR3 bases: TGTGCCAGCAGCGCCGATAGCGGGGGGGCAGATACGCAGTATTTT. The full variable domain, its missing parts supplied by reference TRBV9 and TRBJ2-3, is DSGVTQTPKHLITATGQRVTLRCSPRSGDLSVYWYQQSLDQGLQFLIQYYNGEERAKGNILERFSAQQFPDLHSELNLSSLELGDSALYFCASSADSGGADTQYFGPGTRLTVL.

This clone was seen just once. The chain recombines TRBV29-1 with TRBJ1-2; no firm D call. The CDR3 is made up of 10 amino acids. In germline, CDR1 is SQVTM, CDR2 ANQGSEA. V shed 4 bases and J shed 7 bases, with 7 bases lying between them. The CDR3 loop reads CSVVGAGYTF. The CDR3 DNA reads TGCAGCGTTGTGGGCGCTGGCTACACCTTC. The entire variable domain, with the rest obtained from reference TRBV29-1 and TRBJ1-2, is as follows: SAVISQKPSRDICQRGTSLTIQCQVDSQVTMMFWYRQQPGQSLTLIATANQGSEATYESGFVIDKFPISRPNLTFSTLTVSNMSPEDSSIYLCSVVGAGYTFGSGTRLTVV.

The J gene is TRBJ1-2, the V gene TRBV29-1; D remains ambiguous. Germline lookup yields CDR1 SQVTM and CDR2 ANQGSEA. The CDR3 is 13 amino acids. Trimming cost V 3 bases and J 2 bases, with 10 bases left between them. DNA of the CDR3: TGCAGCGTTGATACGAACCCAAACTATGGCTACACCTTC. This codes for CSVDTNPNYGYTF.

V usage is TRBV28 and J usage is TRBJ2-5, with D tentatively TRBD2 (6 bases). V was pared by 5 bases and J by 2 bases, with 24 bases between. Germline V gives CDR1 MDHEN, CDR2 SYDVKM. CDR3 length: 18 amino acids. CDR3 residues: CASSLPAVVGGIQETQYF. CDR3 bases: TGTGCCAGCAGTCTCCCCGCGGTGGTGGGGGGTATACAAGAGACCCAGTACTTC.

This chain uses TRBV19 with TRBJ1-5; weak D call: TRBD1 (5 bases). Trimming shortened V by 9 bases and J by 1 base, and 16 bases separated the two germline ends. This CDR3 contains 15 residues. Germline-derived CDR1 and CDR2 are LNHDA and SQIVND (reference sequence). CDR3 in amino acids: CASVPQGLSNQPQHF. The CDR3 DNA reads as TGTGCCAGCGTACCGCAGGGTCTGAGCAATCAGCCCCAGCATTTT.

The chain employs TRBV10-3 and TRBJ1-5; TRBD1 might be the D (5 bases). This CDR3 spans 15 amino acids. V was clipped by 3 bases and J by 7 bases, with 16 bases between them. The germline CDR1 and CDR2 sequences are ENHRY and SYGVKD. The CDR3 protein is CAISDGGGFGQPQHF. The DNA of the CDR3 is TGTGCCATCAGTGACGGGGGGGGATTTGGGCAGCCCCAGCATTTT.

This chain links TRBV4-1 with TRBJ2-7; 7 positions match TRBD2. Losses at the gene ends were 0 bases for V and 2 bases for J; bases not matched to a gene: 7. The CDR3 has 16 residues. CDR1 is MGHRA, CDR2 YSYEKL, per germline. DNA for the CDR3: TGCGCCAGCAGCCAAGATCTGACTAGCCTCACCTACGAGCAGTACTTC. It translates to CASSQDLTSLTYEQYF.

The chain links TRBV6-6 to TRBJ1-1; TRBD1 agrees at 10 bases. Germline CDR1 MNHNY, CDR2 SVGAGI (reference sequence). Trimming at V came to 6 bases and at J to 12 bases, leaving 7 bases not matched to a gene. CDR3 length equals 12 residues. The CDR3 DNA follows: TGTGCCAGCAGACCACCGGGACAGGGGCCTTTCTTT. It specifies CASRPPGQGPFF.

The gene calls are TRBV5-1 and TRBJ2-7; weak D call: TRBD2 (6 bases). This CDR3 region has 14 residues. CDR1 is SGHRS, CDR2 YFSETQ, per germline. The V end lost 2 bases, the J end lost 3 bases, and 12 bases lay between the germline ends. The CDR3 DNA follows: TGCGCCAGCAGCTTTAAACGGGGGATCTACGAGCAGTACTTC. This sequence encodes CASSFKRGIYEQYF.

The chain recombines TRBV6-5 with TRBJ2-3; 8 positions agree with TRBD1. The CDR3 is made up of 13 amino acids. CDR1 is MNHEY and CDR2 is SVGAGI in the germline V gene. V lost 6 bases and J lost 5; bases outside the gene matches: 4. The DNA for the CDR3 is TGTGCCAGCAGGAGGACAGGGAAAGATACGCAGTATTTT. This codes for CASRRTGKDTQYF.

This rearrangement joins TRBV2 to TRBJ2-1; 7 nucleotides match TRBD1. This CDR3 has 14 amino acids. V was clipped by 5 bases and J by 7 bases; unmatched bases: 8. The germline V gene encodes CDR1 SNHLY and CDR2 FYNNEI. The CDR3 coding sequence is TGTGCCAGCAGTAACAGGGGTCTATATAATGAGCAGTTCTTC. Residues: CASSNRGLYNEQFF.

The gene calls are TRBV10-3 and TRBJ2-3, with unresolved D. CDR1 and CDR2 (germline): ENHRY, SYGVKD. The ends were cut back, 4 bases at V and 5 bases at J, with 10 bases in the middle. The CDR3 is made up of 13 amino acids. The CDR3 bases are TGTGCCATCAGTGGCGGAATGGGAGATACGCAGTATTTT. This gives the protein CAISGGMGDTQYF.

This clone was picked up a small number of times. CDR3 nucleotides: TGTGCCAGCAGTGAAGCGATTAGCGGGGAAGAGACCCAGTACTTC. This codes for CASSEAISGEETQYF. The chain recombines TRBV6-1 with TRBJ2-5; 8 bases map to TRBD2. The V and J ends lost 0 bases and 3 bases, in that order; junction bases with no gene match: 3. The V gene's germline CDR1 is MNHNS and CDR2 SASEGT. This CDR3 is 15 amino acids long.

The chain employs TRBV4-3 and TRBJ1-1, with D possibly being TRBD1 (6 bases). The germline V and J ends were trimmed by 0 bases and 8 bases, with 10 bases remaining between them. The CDR3 runs 13 residues. CDR1 LGHNA and CDR2 YSLEER come from the germline V gene. CDR3 nucleotides: TGCGCCAGCAGCCAAGACTGGGGACAAGAAGCTTTCTTT. It encodes CASSQDWGQEAFF.

This rearrangement joins TRBV15 to TRBJ1-2; 7 nucleotides line up with TRBD1. With V trimmed by 4 bases and J by 3 bases, 11 bases remained unmatched. Germline CDR1 is LNHNV and CDR2 is YYDKDF (reference sequence). The CDR3 has 16 amino acids. CDR3 in DNA: TGTGCCACCAGCAAAGGGGGCAGGGGAGGTGACTATGGCTACACCTTC. Translation: CATSKGGRGGDYGYTF.

As regards this clone: Other DNA sequences in this specimen translate into the identical CDR3. This chain joins TRBV28 and TRBJ1-5; 8 bases fit TRBD1. Germline V gene data show CDR1 as MDHEN and CDR2 as SYDVKM. The length of the CDR3 is 16 residues. Trimming removed 4 bases from V and 3 bases from J; junction bases left unmatched: 8. CDR3 coding DNA: TGTGCCAGCAGTTCACGAACAGGGGGGTACAATCAGCCCCAGCATTTT. This translates into CASSSRTGGYNQPQHF.